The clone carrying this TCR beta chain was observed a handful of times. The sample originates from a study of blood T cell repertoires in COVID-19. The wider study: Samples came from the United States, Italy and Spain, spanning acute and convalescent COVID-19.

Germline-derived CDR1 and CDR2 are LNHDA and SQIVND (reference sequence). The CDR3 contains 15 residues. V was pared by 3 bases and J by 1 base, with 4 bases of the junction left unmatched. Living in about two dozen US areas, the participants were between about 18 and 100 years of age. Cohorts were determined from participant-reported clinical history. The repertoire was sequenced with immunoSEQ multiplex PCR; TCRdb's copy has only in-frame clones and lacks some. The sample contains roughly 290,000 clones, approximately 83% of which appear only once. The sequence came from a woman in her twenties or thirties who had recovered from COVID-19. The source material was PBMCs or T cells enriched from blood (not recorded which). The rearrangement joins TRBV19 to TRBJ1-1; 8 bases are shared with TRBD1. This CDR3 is CASSMGDRSNTEAFF. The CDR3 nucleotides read TGTGCCAGTAGTATGGGGGACAGGTCGAACACTGAAGCTTTCTTT. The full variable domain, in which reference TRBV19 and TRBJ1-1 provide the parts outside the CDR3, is DGGITQSPKYLFRKEGQNVTLSCEQNLNHDAMYWYRQDPGQGLRLIYYSQIVNDFQKGDIAEGYSVSREKKESFPLTVTSAQKNPTAFYLCASSMGDRSNTEAFFGQGTRLTVV.